This TCR beta chain is drawn from a study of breast tumors, draining lymph nodes, adjacent tissues. Study-wide points: Tumor repertoires ranked between lymph nodes and nontumor tissue in diversity, with V and J gene preferences.

Samples came from axillary lymph nodes draining the breast cancer. TCRdb called the multiplex PCR reads again in MiXCR, with one record for every CDR3 protein. The top ten hold 3.6% of the sample, which has under 300,000 distinct CDR3 sequences, around 35% seen once. The CDR3 is 14 residues long. Trimming removed 6 bases at V and 4 bases at J, with 17 bases between. Germline V gene lookup returns CDR1 DFQATT and CDR2 SNEGSKA (reference sequence). As to this clonotype: Its antigen is unknown.

What was sequenced was axillary lymph node tissue. This sequence was found in a female donor with breast cancer. Some clones in this sample may be carry-over from other donors' samples. The V gene is TRBV20-1, the J gene TRBJ2-3, with D possibly matching TRBD2 (6 bases). CDR3 amino acids: CSAPTSFAPDTQYF. CDR3 in DNA: TGCAGTGCGCCGACTAGTTTTGCCCCAGATACGCAGTATTTT.